This TCR beta chain was sequenced during a study of control samples from healthy donors and cancer patients. The protocol was immunoSEQ multiplex PCR, while the TCRdb copy is restricted to in-frame clones and leaves out a portion. The sample shows about 170,000 clones, about nine tenths of them seen only once. This clone turned up a few times. Other DNA sequences in this specimen translate into the identical CDR3. Germline CDR1 MGHRA, CDR2 YSYEKL. Trimming took 1 base from V and 1 from J; bases not matched to a gene: 1. This CDR3 is built from 15 residues. The sequenced sample consisted of blood. This clonotype was sampled from a woman aged 40 to 49 in good health. The chain recombines TRBV4-1 with TRBJ1-2; 9 nucleotides align to TRBD1. The CDR3 nucleotides read TGCGCCAGCAGCCAAGGGACAGGGGATAACTATGGCTACACCTTC. This gives the protein CASSQGTGDNYGYTF.